These 27 T cell receptor beta chains came from one sample sequenced in a study of beta chain features in type 1 diabetes. The sequenced template was cDNA made from the entire isolated RNA. Profiling relied on immunoSEQ multiplex PCR, and the TCRdb table lists in-frame clones only, not all of them. Of hundreds of thousands of clones listed, 15% to 20% are singletons. Sequencing used naive CD4+ T cells from blood. The receptors here all came from a woman between 18 and 30 years old in good health.

V gene TRBV27 combines with J gene TRBJ2-6; 8 bases are shared with TRBD2. The CDR3 loop spans 14 amino acids. Looked up from germline, CDR1 is MNHEY and CDR2 is SMNVEV (reference sequence). Losses at the gene ends were 6 bases for V and 2 bases for J; bases not matched to a gene: 0. DNA for the CDR3: TGTGCCAGCAGGACTAGCGCTGGGGCCAACGTCCTGACTTTC. Translation gives CASRTSAGANVLTF. The entire variable domain, with the rest obtained from reference TRBV27 and TRBJ2-6, is as follows: EAQVTQNPRYLITVTGKKLTVTCSQNMNHEYMSWYRQDPGLGLRQIYYSMNVEVTDKGDVPEGYKVSRKEKRNFPLILESPSPNQTSLYFCASRTSAGANVLTFGAGSRLTVL.

This clone appeared a few times. This chain joins TRBV19 and TRBJ2-7, with 7 bases lining up with TRBD2. With V trimmed by 3 bases and J by 5 bases, 4 bases remained unmatched. Germline CDR1 reads LNHDA; CDR2 reads SQIVND (reference sequence). The CDR3 spans 13 residues. The CDR3 reads CASSIGLVDEQYF. The CDR3 coding sequence is TGTGCCAGTAGTATTGGACTAGTCGACGAGCAGTACTTC.

Only a few counts were recorded for this clone. The CDR3 coding sequence is TGTGCCAGCAGAAGACAGGGAGCAAAAGAGACCCAGTACTTC. This codes for CASRRQGAKETQYF. The rearrangement joins TRBV7-2 to TRBJ2-5; 7 bases line up with TRBD1. Germline assignment: CDR1 SGHTA and CDR2 FQGNSA. After removal of 6 bases from V and 3 bases from J, the junction contained 7 bases not matched to a gene. This CDR3 spans 14 amino acids.

In this sample, this clone turned up a few times. This chain links TRBV11-1 with TRBJ2-4; D is uncertain. Germline values: CDR1 SGHAT, CDR2 FQDESV (reference sequence). Trimming removed 4 bases from V and 8 bases from J, with 9 bases in between. This CDR3 has 12 residues. The chain's CDR3 is CASSSSWDIQYF. DNA of the CDR3: TGTGCCAGCAGCTCCAGCTGGGACATTCAGTACTTC.

This clone turned up a few times. V is TRBV10-1 and J is TRBJ1-5; D unclear. Germline V lookup: CDR1 WNHNN, CDR2 SYGVQD (reference sequence). Trimming took 3 bases from V and 5 from J, leaving 5 bases between them. CDR3 size: 12 residues. DNA for the CDR3: TGCGCCAGCAGTGACTCGGATCAGCCCCAGCATTTT. Protein sequence: CASSDSDQPQHF.

About this clone itself: The same CDR3 is also encoded by other DNA sequences in this sample. V and J are TRBV29-1 and TRBJ1-4; 8 positions match TRBD1. The length of the CDR3 is 13 residues. The V gene end was trimmed by 7 bases and the J gene end by 4 bases; junction bases not matched to a gene: 5. Germline V gives CDR1 SQVTM, CDR2 ANQGSEA. This CDR3 is CSARQGSNEKLFF. The DNA of the CDR3 is TGCAGCGCAAGACAGGGGAGTAATGAAAAACTGTTTTTT. Drawing the rest from reference TRBV29-1 and TRBJ1-4, the complete variable domain is SAVISQKPSRDICQRGTSLTIQCQVDSQVTMMFWYRQQPGQSLTLIATANQGSEATYESGFVIDKFPISRPNLTFSTLTVSNMSPEDSSIYLCSARQGSNEKLFFGSGTQLSVL.

This clone was found a few times. The chain recombines TRBV18 with TRBJ2-1; maybe TRBD1 (5 bases). CDR1 is KGHSH, CDR2 LQKENI, per germline. The V and J ends lost 3 bases and 8 bases respectively, with 11 bases between them. CDR3 length: 13 residues. The CDR3, as DNA: TGTGCCAGCTCACCCTTCGGCAGGGATGAGCAGTTCTTC. It translates to CASSPFGRDEQFF.

This clone appeared a few times. The V and J genes are TRBV5-1 and TRBJ2-3; either TRBD1 or TRBD2 may fit D (5 bases each). The length of the CDR3 is 11 residues. The germline V gene has CDR1 SGHRS and CDR2 YFSETQ. V lost 6 bases and J lost 9, with 11 bases in between. CDR3 residues: CASNEGRTQYF. The CDR3 DNA is TGCGCCAGCAACGAGGGGAGAACGCAGTATTTT. The whole variable domain, filled in from reference TRBV5-1 and TRBJ2-3, reads KAGVTQTPRYLIKTRGQQVTLSCSPISGHRSVSWYQQTPGQGLQFLFEYFSETQRNKGNFPGRFSGRQFSNSRSEMNVSTLELGDSALYLCASNEGRTQYFGPGTRLTVL.

This chain links TRBV18 with TRBJ2-1; D is undetermined. Germline CDR1 is KGHSH and CDR2 is LQKENI. Trimming stripped 3 bases from V and 8 bases from J, with 5 bases between. CDR3 length: 11 amino acids. The CDR3 DNA is TGTGCCAGCTCACCCCAGCATGAGCAGTTCTTC. Its protein is CASSPQHEQFF.

This clone was observed a handful of times. The V and J genes are TRBV19 and TRBJ1-1; tentative D call: TRBD1 (5 bases). Germline V CDR1 and CDR2: LNHDA, SQIVND (reference sequence). The V and J ends lost 1 base and 2 bases respectively, with 8 bases between them. The CDR3 is made up of 14 amino acids. CDR3 region: CASSIGQTNTEAFF. CDR3 nucleotides: TGTGCCAGTAGTATAGGACAGACCAACACTGAAGCTTTCTTT.

V gene TRBV7-2 combines with J gene TRBJ2-3; D is unresolved. Germline assignment: CDR1 SGHTA and CDR2 FQGNSA. The V end lost 8 bases, the J end lost 3 bases, and 18 bases lay between the germline ends. The CDR3 covers 15 residues. The chain's CDR3 is CASCPRTGGTDTQYF. The CDR3 nucleotides read TGTGCCAGCTGCCCAAGGACGGGTGGGACAGATACGCAGTATTTT.

This clone was seen more than once but under ten times. It is unclear where the CDR3 begins or ends on the DNA, so no DNA is shown, and the CDR3 is as TCRdb lists it. This chain links TRBV21-1 with TRBJ2-1. TRBV21-1 represents a pseudogene. The CDR3 is 14 amino acids long, termini counted. This CDR3 reads CASSKVGPGTEQFF.

This clone occurred a few times. This chain uses TRBV2 with TRBJ1-2, with a possible D match to TRBD1 (5 bases). CDR3 length: 14 residues. V lost 3 bases to trimming and J lost 4 bases, with 12 bases between them. From germline, CDR1 is SNHLY and CDR2 FYNNEI. For the CDR3, the DNA is TGTGCCAGCAGTGATGGGGGTGGCAGCTATGGCTACACCTTC. Protein: CASSDGGGSYGYTF.

This clone was picked up a small number of times. The V call is TRBV10-2, the J call TRBJ1-5; D may be TRBD1 (6 bases). V was shortened by 3 bases and J by 4 bases, with 10 bases between the two germline ends. CDR1 and CDR2 (germline): WSHSY, SAAADI. This CDR3 has 14 amino acids. The CDR3 DNA reads as TGCGCCAGCAGTGATCAGGGGTCGAATCAGCCCCAGCATTTT. Protein product: CASSDQGSNQPQHF.

This clone has a handful of counts. This chain links TRBV27 with TRBJ1-5; tentatively, D is TRBD1 (6 bases). Trimming pared 5 bases from V and 10 bases from J, leaving 27 bases between. Germline V gene data show CDR1 as MNHEY and CDR2 as SMNVEV (reference sequence). The CDR3 totals 17 residues. The CDR3 is CASSPLRGAILISPQHF. As DNA, the CDR3 is TGTGCCAGCAGTCCGCTAAGGGGGGCGATCCTAATCAGCCCCCAGCATTTT.

The sample holds one count of this clone. The rearrangement joins TRBV14 to TRBJ2-1; D remains ambiguous. CDR1 is SGHDN and CDR2 is FVKESK in the germline V gene. The CDR3 runs to 13 residues. V was cut by 1 base and J by 7 bases, with 8 bases left in between. This CDR3 is CASSQGVGNEQFF. The CDR3, as DNA: TGTGCCAGCAGCCAAGGAGTGGGTAATGAGCAGTTCTTC.

The V call is TRBV4-1, the J call TRBJ2-5, with D maybe TRBD2 (6 bases). CDR3 size: 14 residues. With 4 bases removed from V and 5 bases from J, the gap between germline ends came to 14 bases. From germline, CDR1 is MGHRA and CDR2 YSYEKL. The CDR3 bases are TGCGCCAGCAGCCGAGTACCACGGGAGGAGACCCAGTACTTC. As protein: CASSRVPREETQYF.

This rearrangement joins TRBV4-3 to TRBJ2-3; the D is unclear. CDR1 LGHNA and CDR2 YSLEER come from the germline V gene. CDR3 length: 15 amino acids. V lost 0 bases, J lost 2 bases, and 9 bases lay in between. The CDR3 spells CASSQDEVITDTQYF. CDR3 nucleotides: TGCGCCAGCAGCCAAGATGAGGTGATCACAGATACGCAGTATTTT.

The sample holds a few counts of this clone. The rearrangement uses TRBV12-5 and TRBJ2-3; D unresolved. From germline, CDR1 is LGHNT and CDR2 FRNRAP. The V and J ends lost 6 bases and 6 bases respectively, with 7 bases between them. The CDR3 covers 11 residues. The CDR3 nucleotides are TGTGCTAGTGGCACTCGGGATACGCAGTATTTT. Translation gives CASGTRDTQYF.

This clone was counted only a few times. The V and J genes are TRBV7-2 and TRBJ2-5, with D tentatively TRBD1 (5 bases). The CDR3 loop spans 14 amino acids. V dropped 5 bases and J dropped 5 bases, with 15 bases sitting between them. The germline CDR1 and CDR2 sequences are SGHTA and FQGNSA. The CDR3 DNA reads TGTGCCAGCAGCCCAGGGCGAAGAAGTGAGACCCAGTACTTC. This encodes CASSPGRRSETQYF. Variable domain in full (rest from reference TRBV7-2 and TRBJ2-5): GAGVSQSPSNKVTEKGKDVELRCDPISGHTALYWYRQSLGQGLEFLIYFQGNSAPDKSGLPSDRFSAERTGGSVSTLTIQRTQQEDSAVYLCASSPGRRSETQYFGPGTRLLVL.

The chain has TRBV11-1 and TRBJ2-1; TRBD1 might be the D (5 bases). Trimming shortened V by 4 bases and J by 8 bases, and 24 bases separated the two germline ends. This CDR3 has 17 amino acids. The germline gives CDR1 SGHAT, CDR2 FQDESV (reference sequence). The CDR3 DNA reads as TGTGCCAGCAGCTATTTGACAGTTGGGCCTTACAAAGATGAGCAGTTCTTC. This gives the protein CASSYLTVGPYKDEQFF.

This chain links TRBV19 with TRBJ1-5; D may be TRBD1 (5 bases). CDR3 length equals 15 residues. V was pared by 9 bases and J by 1 base, with 16 bases between. Germline V gene lookup returns CDR1 LNHDA and CDR2 SQIVND (reference sequence). The CDR3 region is CASGFRVESNQPQHF. CDR3 sequence (DNA): TGTGCCAGCGGCTTCAGGGTCGAGAGCAATCAGCCCCAGCATTTT.

This clone showed up just a few times. The genes are TRBV7-3 and TRBJ2-3, with D possibly matching TRBD1 (6 bases). CDR3 length equals 14 residues. The ends were cut back, 2 bases at V and 4 bases at J, with 10 bases in the middle. Germline V gene data show CDR1 as SGHTA and CDR2 as FQGTGA. The CDR3 spells CASSLSAGADTQYF. The DNA for the CDR3 is TGTGCCAGCAGCTTATCGGCAGGGGCAGATACGCAGTATTTT.

This clone has just a few counts. The chain recombines TRBV10-3 with TRBJ1-2, with 9 nucleotides matching TRBD1. The ends lost 5 bases at V and 6 bases at J; junction bases unmatched: 4. Germline CDR1 and CDR2: ENHRY and SYGVKD. The CDR3 sequence is 13 residues long. The CDR3 DNA sequence: TGTGCCATCAGTCCCCGGGACAGGGATGGCTACACCTTC. Translation: CAISPRDRDGYTF.

The table lists this clone with a few counts. The chain links TRBV18 to TRBJ1-1, with no clear D. Germline loops: CDR1 KGHSH, CDR2 LQKENI. V shed 5 bases and J shed 0 bases, with 10 bases lying between them. The CDR3 is 14 residues long. CDR3 in amino acids: CASSTGSMNTEAFF. CDR3 nucleotides: TGTGCCAGCTCAACCGGCAGCATGAACACTGAAGCTTTCTTT.

The chain couples TRBV19 to TRBJ2-7, with 10 bases matching TRBD2. The CDR3 is made up of 15 amino acids. Germline CDR1 is LNHDA and CDR2 is SQIVND (reference sequence). The trim removed 4 bases at V and 0 bases at J, leaving 3 bases unmatched. This chain's CDR3 is CASSTTSGTSYEQYF. CDR3 in DNA: TGTGCCAGTAGTACAACTAGCGGGACCTCCTACGAGCAGTACTTC.

This CDR3 reads CASSLGQQNNYGYTF. The CDR3 bases are TGTGCCAGCAGCTTGGGACAGCAAAATAACTATGGCTACACCTTC. V usage is TRBV7-9 and J usage is TRBJ1-2; 7 nucleotides line up with TRBD1. V lost 3 bases and J lost 1; bases outside the gene matches: 5. This CDR3 has 15 amino acids. Germline V gene data show CDR1 as SEHNR and CDR2 as FQNEAQ (reference sequence).